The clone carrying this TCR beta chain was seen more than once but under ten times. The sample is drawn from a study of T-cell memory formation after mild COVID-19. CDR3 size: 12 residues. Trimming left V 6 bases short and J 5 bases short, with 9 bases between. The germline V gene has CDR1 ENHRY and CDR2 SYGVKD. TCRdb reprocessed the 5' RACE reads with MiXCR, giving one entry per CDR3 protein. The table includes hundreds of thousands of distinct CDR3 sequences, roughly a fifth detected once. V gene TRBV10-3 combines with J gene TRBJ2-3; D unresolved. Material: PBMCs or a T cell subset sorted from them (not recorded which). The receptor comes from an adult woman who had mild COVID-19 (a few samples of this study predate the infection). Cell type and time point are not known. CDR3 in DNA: TGTGCCATCAGCAAGGCGAAAGATACGCAGTATTTT. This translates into CAISKAKDTQYF.